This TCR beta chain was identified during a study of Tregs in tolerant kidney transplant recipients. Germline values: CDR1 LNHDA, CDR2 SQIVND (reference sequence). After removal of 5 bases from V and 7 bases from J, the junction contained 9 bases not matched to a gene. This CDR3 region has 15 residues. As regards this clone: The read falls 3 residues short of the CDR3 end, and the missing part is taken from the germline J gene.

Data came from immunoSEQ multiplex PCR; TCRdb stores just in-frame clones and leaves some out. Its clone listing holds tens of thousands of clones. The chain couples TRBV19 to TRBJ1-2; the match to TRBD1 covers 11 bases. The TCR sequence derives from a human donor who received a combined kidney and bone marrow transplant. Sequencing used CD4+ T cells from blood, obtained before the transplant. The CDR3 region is CASSANGQGASGYTF. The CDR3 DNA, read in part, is TGTGCCAGTAGTGCGAACGGACAGGGGGCGTCTGGC. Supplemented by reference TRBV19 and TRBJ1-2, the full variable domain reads DGGITQSPKYLFRKEGQNVTLSCEQNLNHDAMYWYRQDPGQGLRLIYYSQIVNDFQKGDIAEGYSVSREKKESFPLTVTSAQKNPTAFYLCASSANGQGASGYTFGSGTRLTVV.